The 4 T cell receptor beta chains given below trace back to one sample, sequenced in a study of CD8 T cells in Susac syndrome. Random hexamers were used to reverse transcribe roughly 0.45 to 1 ug of RNA. Each CDR3 protein gets one entry after TCRdb re-called the immunoSEQ multiplex PCR reads with MiXCR. The data contain about 94,000 distinct CDR3 sequences, roughly 94% of them seen just once; the ten biggest clones take up roughly 0.3%. Sequencing was done on a sample of CD4+ T cells from PBMCs. Source of these receptors: a human donor with Susac syndrome.

The gene calls are TRBV27 and TRBJ1-2; TRBD1 might be the D (6 bases). The CDR3 extends over 13 amino acids. The germline V gene has CDR1 MNHEY and CDR2 SMNVEV (reference sequence). Between the trimmed V and J ends, which lost 4 bases and 1 base, there was a span of 7 bases. The CDR3 DNA follows: TGTGCCAGCAGTTACAGGGTTAACTATGGCTACACCTTC. Its translation is CASSYRVNYGYTF.

J is TRBJ1-1 and V is TRBV29-1; maybe TRBD1 (5 bases). This CDR3 spans 14 amino acids. Deletions cut 3 bases from V and 0 bases from J, with 11 bases between. CDR1 SQVTM and CDR2 ANQGSEA come from the germline V gene. CDR3: CSVELGLVNTEAFF. CDR3 sequence (DNA): TGCAGCGTTGAGTTGGGACTGGTGAACACTGAAGCTTTCTTT. Looking up the rest from reference TRBV29-1 and TRBJ1-1 gives the full variable domain: SAVISQKPSRDICQRGTSLTIQCQVDSQVTMMFWYRQQPGQSLTLIATANQGSEATYESGFVIDKFPISRPNLTFSTLTVSNMSPEDSSIYLCSVELGLVNTEAFFGQGTRLTVV.

This clonotype has only one observation. This rearrangement joins TRBV20-1 to TRBJ2-5; D perhaps matches TRBD2 (7 bases). Deletions cut 6 bases from V and 14 bases from J, with 13 bases between. Germline CDR1 and CDR2: DFQATT and SNEGSKA (reference sequence). The CDR3 is 9 residues long. CDR3 bases: TGCAGTGCCGGGACGGGGGGCTACTTC. This translates into CSAGTGGYF.

This rearrangement joins TRBV3-1 to TRBJ1-4; D perhaps matches TRBD1 (6 bases). V was pared by 6 bases and J by 4 bases, with 12 bases between. This CDR3 spans 14 amino acids. CDR1 and CDR2 from the germline V gene are LGHDT and YNNKEL (reference sequence). CDR3 region: CASSKDSFNEKLFF. The CDR3, as DNA: TGTGCCAGCAGTAAGGACAGTTTTAATGAAAAACTGTTTTTT.